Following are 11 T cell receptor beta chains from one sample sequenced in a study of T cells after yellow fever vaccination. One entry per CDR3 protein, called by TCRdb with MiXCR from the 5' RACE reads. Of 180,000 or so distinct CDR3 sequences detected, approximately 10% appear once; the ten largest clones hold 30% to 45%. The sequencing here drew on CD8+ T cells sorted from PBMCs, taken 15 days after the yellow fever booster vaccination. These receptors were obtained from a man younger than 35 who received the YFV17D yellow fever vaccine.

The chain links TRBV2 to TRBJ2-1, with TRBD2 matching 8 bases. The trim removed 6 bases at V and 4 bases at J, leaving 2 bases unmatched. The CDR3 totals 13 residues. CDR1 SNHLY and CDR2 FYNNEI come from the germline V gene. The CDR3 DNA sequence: TGTGCCAGCAGGAGCGGGGGTTACAATGAGCAGTTCTTC. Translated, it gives CASRSGGYNEQFF.

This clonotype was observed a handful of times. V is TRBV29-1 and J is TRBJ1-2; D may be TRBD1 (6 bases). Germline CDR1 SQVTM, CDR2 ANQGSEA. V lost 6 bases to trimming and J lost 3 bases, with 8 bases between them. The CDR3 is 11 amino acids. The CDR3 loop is CSVRTDYGYTF. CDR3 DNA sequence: TGCAGCGTCAGGACAGACTATGGCTACACCTTC.

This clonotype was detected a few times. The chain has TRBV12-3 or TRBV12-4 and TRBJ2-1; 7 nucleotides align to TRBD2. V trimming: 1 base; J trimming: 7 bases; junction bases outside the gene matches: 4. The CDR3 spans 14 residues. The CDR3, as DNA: TGTGCCAGCAGTTTAGGTGGGGGGGGAAATGAGCAGTTCTTC. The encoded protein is CASSLGGGGNEQFF.

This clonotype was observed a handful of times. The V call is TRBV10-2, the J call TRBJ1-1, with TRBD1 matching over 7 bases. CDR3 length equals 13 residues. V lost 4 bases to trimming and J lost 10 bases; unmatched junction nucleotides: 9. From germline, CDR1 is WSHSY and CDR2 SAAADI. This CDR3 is CASSVKRTGGAFF. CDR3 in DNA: TGCGCCAGCAGTGTTAAGCGGACAGGCGGAGCTTTCTTT.

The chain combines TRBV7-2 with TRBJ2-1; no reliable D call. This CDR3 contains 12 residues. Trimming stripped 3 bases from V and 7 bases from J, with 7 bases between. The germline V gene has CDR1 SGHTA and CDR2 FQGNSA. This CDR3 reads CASSFNFNEQFF. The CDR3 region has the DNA TGTGCCAGCAGCTTTAACTTTAATGAGCAGTTCTTC. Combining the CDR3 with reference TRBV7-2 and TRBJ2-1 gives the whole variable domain GAGVSQSPSNKVTEKGKDVELRCDPISGHTALYWYRQSLGQGLEFLIYFQGNSAPDKSGLPSDRFSAERTGGSVSTLTIQRTQQEDSAVYLCASSFNFNEQFFGPGTRLTVL.

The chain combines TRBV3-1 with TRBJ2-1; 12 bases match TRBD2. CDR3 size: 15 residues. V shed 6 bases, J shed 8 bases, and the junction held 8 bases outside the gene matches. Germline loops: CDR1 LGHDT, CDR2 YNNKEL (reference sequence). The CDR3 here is CASRSLAGGLDEQFF. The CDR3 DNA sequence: TGTGCCAGCAGGTCTCTAGCGGGGGGGCTAGATGAGCAGTTCTTC.

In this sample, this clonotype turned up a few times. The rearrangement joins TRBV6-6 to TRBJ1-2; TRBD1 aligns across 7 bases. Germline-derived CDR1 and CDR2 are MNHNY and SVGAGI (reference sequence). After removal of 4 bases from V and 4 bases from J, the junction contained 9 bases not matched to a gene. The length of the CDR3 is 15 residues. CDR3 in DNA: TGTGCCAGCAGTTTGGGACAGACCAAGAGCTATGGCTACACCTTC. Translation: CASSLGQTKSYGYTF.

Here the CDR3 reads CASSPAGSWGTEAFF. The CDR3 bases are TGTGCCAGCAGCCCGGCGGGGTCATGGGGCACTGAAGCTTTCTTT. V usage is TRBV11-2 and J usage is TRBJ1-1; D call uncertain. Germline V lookup: CDR1 SGHAT, CDR2 FQNNGV. Trimming took 5 bases from V and 4 from J, leaving 17 bases between them. CDR3 size: 15 residues.

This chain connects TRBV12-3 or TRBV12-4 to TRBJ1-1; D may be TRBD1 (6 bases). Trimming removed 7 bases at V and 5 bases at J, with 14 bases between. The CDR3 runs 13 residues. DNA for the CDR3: TGTGCCAGCACCTCAGGGGCGTGGACTGAAGCTTTCTTT. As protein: CASTSGAWTEAFF.

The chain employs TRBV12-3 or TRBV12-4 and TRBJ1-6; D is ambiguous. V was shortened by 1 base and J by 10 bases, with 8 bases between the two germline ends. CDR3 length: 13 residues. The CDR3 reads CASSLGLSSPLHF. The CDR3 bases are TGTGCCAGCAGTTTAGGTTTGTCATCACCCCTCCACTTT.

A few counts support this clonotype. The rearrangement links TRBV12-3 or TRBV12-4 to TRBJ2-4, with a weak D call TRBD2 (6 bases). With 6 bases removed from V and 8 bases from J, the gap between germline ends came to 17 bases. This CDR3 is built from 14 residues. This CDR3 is CASRVSWGVHIQYF. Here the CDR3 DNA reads TGTGCCAGCAGGGTTTCCTGGGGGGTGCACATTCAGTACTTC.